A selection of T cell receptor beta chains follows, all from one sample in a study of cytomegalovirus exposure and HLA in healthy donors. Data came from immunoSEQ multiplex PCR; TCRdb stores just in-frame clones and leaves some out. The table includes 95,000 to 150,000 clones, approximately 80% detected once. The material sequenced was PBMCs. The receptors were gathered from a man in his fifties or sixties in good health and CMV-seronegative. The conserved cysteine and the conserved F or W are not part of the CDR3 here. The order of the fields is V gene, CDR3 length, CDR3 protein.

TRBV4-3 | 13 | ASSQDWAGEETQY
TRBV4-3 | 11 | ASSPAGFHEAF
TRBV10-1 | 14 | ASSDPRQGRNQPQH
TRBV7-6 | 15 | ASSLFVLAASYNEQF
TRBV29-1 | 13 | SSSTSGGAMGEQF
TRBV7-9 | 14 | ASSFPGGPPNYGYT
TRBV29-1 | 10 | SVEAPGTEAF
TRBV25-1 | 13 | ASSSPQGPRRGYT
TRBV10-3 | 12 | AISGTGGQETQY
TRBV28 | 10 | ASSLGYTEAF
TRBV27 | 13 | ASSTLAGSYNEQF
TRBV13 | 16 | ASSLNFWRGGVDNEQF
TRBV5-3 | 11 | ARSLFRNSPLH
TRBV13 | 11 | ASSGGRSYEQY
TRBV7-9 | 11 | ASSLVRGDEQY
TRBV7-3 | 11 | ASSSGQGGEQF
TRBV5-4 | 12 | ASDRIGEDTEVF
TRBV5-1 | 14 | ASSLSRDRTTYEQY
TRBV7-2 | 15 | ASSLKLAETNTDTQY
TRBV19 | 15 | ASSTPRGWDSNQPQH